This T cell receptor (beta chain) was captured by sequencing in a study of shared clonotypes between healthy human individuals. Across the whole study: In total, the donors were two women and a few men aged 18 to 49. Findings and limits, study-wide: An effect of sequencing depth on clonotype sharing among donors was expected. The four-donor shared clonotypes exceeded non-shared clonotypes in generation probability, with non-shared ones scoring lower.

Details on this clone: Its antigen is as yet unknown.

Per the original methods: As immunoSEQ supplied junction-only sequences (without quality scores), filtering differed. Sequenced by immunoSEQ multiplex PCR; TCRdb stores in-frame clones only, minus some. D and trimming were read from the DNA, whereas the V and J calls and clone size are those reported in that table. The data contain approximately 2.5 million clones, roughly nine tenths of them singletons. Trimming removed 10 bases at V and 2 bases at J, with 12 bases between. This CDR3 has 14 amino acids. The V gene's germline CDR1 is SGHVS and CDR2 FQNEAQ. The clonotype was recovered from a man younger than 35 in good health. The sample was naive CD4+ T cells sorted from blood. Subset in this sample: CD45RA+ positively selected. The chain couples TRBV7-8 to TRBJ1-6; possibly TRBD1 for D (5 bases). This CDR3 is CATGTGTYNSPLHF. Here the CDR3 DNA reads TGTGCCACGGGTACAGGAACCTATAATTCACCCCTCCACTTT.